The 28 T cell receptor beta chains listed next were all sequenced from one sample in a study of spatial heterogeneity in lung cancer. As for time point: sample taken at primary tumor resection. MiXCR, run by TCRdb on the 5' RACE reads, gives a single entry per CDR3 protein. The sample has 90,000 to 95,000 distinct CDR3 sequences, 10% to 15% seen once. Sequencing was performed on PBMCs, taken at surgery. The receptors were sampled from a male donor with early-stage non-small cell lung cancer.

The V gene is TRBV20-1, the J gene TRBJ2-2; 7 nucleotides align to TRBD1. The ends lost 0 bases at V and 4 bases at J; junction bases unmatched: 2. This CDR3 has 14 amino acids. Looked up from germline, CDR1 is DFQATT and CDR2 is SNEGSKA (reference sequence). The CDR3 DNA reads TGCAGTGCTAGAGATCAGGGGGTCACCGGGGAGCTGTTTTTT. This translates into CSARDQGVTGELFF.

Only a few counts were recorded for this clonotype. DNA of the CDR3: TGCGCCAGCAGCTTGGACCAGGGAAGGAATTCACCCCTCCACTTT. It codes for CASSLDQGRNSPLHF. The chain combines TRBV5-1 with TRBJ1-6, with D perhaps TRBD1 (5 bases). Germline CDR1 reads SGHRS; CDR2 reads YFSETQ. This CDR3 spans 15 amino acids. Trimming took 0 bases from V and 7 from J, leaving 11 bases between them.

This chain uses TRBV20-1 with TRBJ1-5; D is undetermined. The CDR3 loop spans 15 amino acids. Germline assignment: CDR1 DFQATT and CDR2 SNEGSKA (reference sequence). V was clipped by 6 bases and J by 3 bases, with 18 bases between them. In DNA form, the CDR3 reads TGCAGTGCCTCATCCAATCAGGTACTCAATCAGCCCCAGCATTTT. Amino acid sequence: CSASSNQVLNQPQHF.

CDR3 nucleotides: TGTGCCAGCGGTAGACCGCCGGAGGAAACTGAAGCTTTCTTT. Protein sequence: CASGRPPEETEAFF. The chain recombines TRBV6-2 or TRBV6-3 with TRBJ1-1; D unclear. V gave up 8 bases and J gave up 5 bases, with 18 bases separating them. Germline values: CDR1 MNHEY, CDR2 SVGEGT. The CDR3 is 14 amino acids.

This clonotype was counted only a few times. The gene calls are TRBV6-2 or TRBV6-3 and TRBJ2-2, with 7 bases fitting TRBD1. Germline loops: CDR1 MNHEY, CDR2 SVGEGT. Trimming cost V 6 bases and J 3 bases; bases outside gene matches: 4. The CDR3 spans 14 residues. Here the CDR3 DNA reads TGTGCCAGCAGACGGACAGGCGACACCGGGGAGCTGTTTTTT. This codes for CASRRTGDTGELFF.

This clonotype appeared a few times. The chain couples TRBV30 to TRBJ2-1; 9 bases map to TRBD1. CDR1 GTSNPN and CDR2 SVGIG come from the germline V gene (reference sequence). V was clipped by 5 bases and J by 1 base; unmatched bases: 6. The CDR3 extends over 15 amino acids. The CDR3 protein is CAWHRDRASYNEQFF. The CDR3 DNA is TGTGCCTGGCACCGGGACAGGGCTTCCTACAATGAGCAGTTCTTC. The full variable domain, rest sourced from reference TRBV30 and TRBJ2-1, is SQTIHQWPATLVQPVGSPLSLECTVEGTSNPNLYWYRQAAGRGLQLLFYSVGIGQISSEVPQNLSASRPQDRQFILSSKKLLLSDSGFYLCAWHRDRASYNEQFFGPGTRLTVL.

This clonotype was found a few times. This chain uses TRBV7-6 with TRBJ2-1; 12 bases line up with TRBD2. V trimming: 2 bases; J trimming: 4 bases; junction bases outside the gene matches: 0. This CDR3 comprises 15 residues. Germline V lookup: CDR1 SGHVS, CDR2 FNYEAQ. CDR3 protein: CASSLTSGRYNEQFF. CDR3 coding DNA: TGTGCCAGCAGCTTAACTAGCGGGAGGTACAATGAGCAGTTCTTC.

In its sample, this clonotype was seen a few times. The chain combines TRBV7-3 with TRBJ2-1; TRBD1 aligns across 9 bases. V gave up 5 bases and J gave up 4 bases; unmatched junction bases: 3. Germline lookup yields CDR1 SGHTA and CDR2 FQGTGA. This CDR3 spans 14 amino acids. In DNA, the CDR3 is TGTGCCAGCAGCCCCGGGACAGGGTACAATGAGCAGTTCTTC. Translated, it gives CASSPGTGYNEQFF. The whole variable domain, filled in from reference TRBV7-3 and TRBJ2-1, reads GAGVSQTPSNKVTEKGKYVELRCDPISGHTALYWYRQSLGQGPEFLIYFQGTGAADDSGLPNDRFFAVRPEGSVSTLKIQRTERGDSAVYLCASSPGTGYNEQFFGPGTRLTVL.

This clonotype turned up a few times. CDR3 DNA: TGTGCCAGCAGGCTCCCGGGGCCCTCTGGAAACACCATATATTTT. This sequence encodes CASRLPGPSGNTIYF. The J gene is TRBJ1-3, the V gene TRBV6-1, with D perhaps matching TRBD1 (5 bases). Germline CDR1 MNHNS, CDR2 SASEGT. The CDR3 has 15 residues. V was cut by 6 bases and J by 0 bases, with 12 bases left in between.

This clonotype came up many times. This rearrangement joins TRBV28 to TRBJ1-4; D is perhaps TRBD1 (6 bases). Germline V gives CDR1 MDHEN, CDR2 SYDVKM. The V end was cut by 11 bases, the J end by 0 bases, with 13 bases between. The CDR3 totals 14 residues. In DNA, the CDR3 is TGTGCCGTCAGAGGGGGTGCAACTAATGAAAAACTGTTTTTT. Its translation is CAVRGGATNEKLFF.

This clonotype has just a few counts. The chain carries TRBV18 and TRBJ1-4; weak D call: TRBD1 (6 bases). CDR3 length: 15 residues. The germline V gene has CDR1 KGHSH and CDR2 LQKENI. With 1 base removed from V and 2 bases from J, the gap between germline ends came to 8 bases. DNA of the CDR3: TGTGCCAGCTCACCACGGACAGTCACTAATGAAAAACTGTTTTTT. Its protein product is CASSPRTVTNEKLFF.

This clonotype was seen a few times. This chain joins TRBV19 and TRBJ1-2; 7 nucleotides agree with TRBD1. J lost 4 bases, V lost 4 bases, and 15 bases had no gene match. The germline V gene encodes CDR1 LNHDA and CDR2 SQIVND (reference sequence). The CDR3 is 17 amino acids. The CDR3 reads CASSTPDRNSWSYGYTF. CDR3 coding DNA: TGTGCCAGTAGTACCCCGGACAGGAACTCCTGGTCCTATGGCTACACCTTC.

This clonotype has only a few counts. One end of the junction fails to match germline, which may point to a read error. V gene TRBV14 combines with J gene TRBJ2-3; D is uncertain. The V gene's germline CDR1 is SGHDN and CDR2 FVKESK. The CDR3 contains 14 residues. The CDR3 reads CASSQGPSQDTQYF. DNA for the CDR3: TGTGCCAGCAGTCAAGGACCGTCCCAAGATACGCAGTATTTT.

The chain links TRBV5-4 to TRBJ2-1; no reliable D call. Trimming cost V 2 bases and J 0 bases, with 12 bases left between them. The germline V gene has CDR1 SGHNT and CDR2 YYREEE (reference sequence). The CDR3 sequence is 16 residues long. The CDR3 is CASSLYRASSYNEQFF. In DNA form, the CDR3 reads TGTGCCAGCAGCTTATACCGGGCTAGCTCCTACAATGAGCAGTTCTTC.

CDR3 sequence (DNA): TGTGCCAGCAGCTCTTCGGAAGCGGGAGTAGTCGAGCAGTACTTC. Translating it yields CASSSSEAGVVEQYF. The chain combines TRBV11-1 with TRBJ2-7; 8 nucleotides line up with TRBD2. CDR3 size: 15 residues. CDR1 SGHAT and CDR2 FQDESV come from the germline V gene (reference sequence). V trimming: 4 bases; J trimming: 6 bases; junction bases outside the gene matches: 11.

The sample holds many counts of this clonotype. The chain links TRBV25-1 to TRBJ1-2; D unclear. The CDR3 has 14 amino acids. In germline, CDR1 is MGHDK, CDR2 SYGVNS. V was clipped by 3 bases and J by 0 bases, with 8 bases between them. The chain's CDR3 is CASSEGGSNYGYTF. The CDR3 nucleotides are TGTGCCAGCAGTGAGGGCGGGTCTAACTATGGCTACACCTTC.

This chain connects TRBV6-2 or TRBV6-3 to TRBJ2-5, with 12 bases aligning to TRBD2. V was pared by 4 bases and J by 0 bases, with 6 bases of the junction left unmatched. The CDR3 totals 17 residues. Looked up from germline, CDR1 is MNHEY and CDR2 is SVGEGT. This chain's CDR3 is CASSSGLAGRNQETQYF. CDR3 in DNA: TGTGCCAGCAGTTCGGGACTAGCGGGCCGGAACCAAGAGACCCAGTACTTC.

The CDR3 is CASSLGGRTPAYEQYF. CDR3 nucleotides: TGTGCCAGCAGCTTAGGGGGACGGACCCCGGCCTACGAGCAGTACTTC. The chain combines TRBV7-2 with TRBJ2-7, with D perhaps matching TRBD1 or TRBD2 (5 bases each). V was trimmed by 1 base and J by 2 bases, leaving 15 bases between them. CDR1 is SGHTA, CDR2 FQGNSA, per germline. There are 16 residues in the CDR3.

The J gene is TRBJ1-4, the V gene TRBV7-9, with TRBD1 as a possible D gene (6 bases). From germline, CDR1 is SEHNR and CDR2 FQNEAQ (reference sequence). The V end was cut by 5 bases, the J end by 0 bases, with 13 bases between. The CDR3 contains 16 residues. CDR3 bases: TGTGCCAGCAGCCCTTTTAAGGGGGCAACTAATGAAAAACTGTTTTTT. This translates into CASSPFKGATNEKLFF. Together with reference TRBV7-9 and TRBJ1-4, the CDR3 gives the full variable domain: DTGVSQNPRHKITKRGQNVTFRCDPISEHNRLYWYRQTLGQGPEFLTYFQNEAQLEKSRLLSDRFSAERPKGSFSTLEIQRTEQGDSAMYLCASSPFKGATNEKLFFGSGTQLSVL.

This clonotype was observed at least ten times. The genes are TRBV30 and TRBJ2-7; D call uncertain. V lost 0 bases to trimming and J lost 5 bases, with 8 bases between them. CDR3 length equals 12 residues. The germline V gene has CDR1 GTSNPN and CDR2 SVGIG (reference sequence). The DNA of the CDR3 is TGTGCCTGGAGTGTACCCCAGGACGAGCAGTACTTC. Its translation is CAWSVPQDEQYF.

This chain's CDR3 is CASSFASPGQRRGQTQYF. CDR3 DNA: TGTGCCAGCAGTTTCGCATCCCCCGGACAGCGAAGGGGTCAGACCCAGTACTTC. V gene TRBV27 combines with J gene TRBJ2-5; TRBD1 is a possible D gene (6 bases). The CDR3 runs 18 residues. Germline V CDR1 and CDR2: MNHEY, SMNVEV (reference sequence). V shed 3 bases and J shed 6 bases, with 26 bases lying between them.

This clonotype has more than one count but fewer than ten. The chain is built from TRBV20-1 and TRBJ1-2, with D unresolved. The germline gives CDR1 DFQATT, CDR2 SNEGSKA (reference sequence). The CDR3 loop spans 14 amino acids. Trimming shortened V by 6 bases and J by 5 bases, and 19 bases separated the two germline ends. CDR3 nucleotide sequence: TGCAGTGCACCCGGCGTCCTTAACTTTTATGGCTACACCTTC. Translation: CSAPGVLNFYGYTF.

The chain couples TRBV7-2 to TRBJ1-2, with D perhaps TRBD1 (5 bases). Trimming took off 1 base at V and 2 bases at J, with 8 bases between the two ends. The CDR3 is 14 residues long. Germline assignment: CDR1 SGHTA and CDR2 FQGNSA. The CDR3 spells CASSLGGSNYGYTF. The DNA of the CDR3 is TGTGCCAGCAGCTTAGGGGGCAGCAACTATGGCTACACCTTC.

This clonotype came up a few times. The V call is TRBV5-6, the J call TRBJ2-7; no firm D call. This CDR3 has 12 amino acids. V lost 0 bases, J lost 7 bases, and 8 bases lay in between. CDR1 and CDR2 (germline): SGHDT, YYEEEE. CDR3 amino acids: CASSLDLGEQYF. The DNA for the CDR3 is TGTGCCAGCAGCTTGGATCTCGGGGAGCAGTACTTC.

In this sample, this clonotype turned up a few times. The CDR3 loop is CRPGQAGGETQYF. CDR3 nucleotides: TGCAGACCCGGACAAGCCGGGGGAGAGACCCAGTACTTC. The chain uses TRBV20-1 and TRBJ2-5, with D perhaps matching TRBD2 (6 bases). Per the germline V gene, CDR1 is DFQATT and CDR2 is SNEGSKA (reference sequence). The CDR3 extends over 13 amino acids.

The chain has TRBV6-4 and TRBJ1-6; the D gene is possibly TRBD1 (5 bases). CDR3 length equals 13 residues. CDR1 is MRHNA and CDR2 is SNTAGT in the germline V gene. Trimming took off 6 bases at V and 9 bases at J, with 12 bases between the two ends. The CDR3, as DNA: TGTGCCAGCAGCCAGGGAATGGGTTCACCCCTCCACTTT. It codes for CASSQGMGSPLHF.

This sequence joins TRBV20-1 and TRBJ2-7, with D possibly being TRBD2 (6 bases). Trimming shortened V by 5 bases and J by 2 bases, and 16 bases separated the two germline ends. The V gene's germline CDR1 is DFQATT and CDR2 SNEGSKA (reference sequence). The CDR3 length is 14 residues. Here the CDR3 reads CSALPWRGTYEQYF. The CDR3, as DNA: TGCAGTGCTCTCCCGTGGAGGGGTACCTACGAGCAGTACTTC.

The gene calls are TRBV6-5 and TRBJ2-5, with 8 bases that match TRBD2. Per the germline V gene, CDR1 is MNHEY and CDR2 is SVGAGI. The CDR3 is 15 residues long. Unmatched junction bases numbered 13, after V lost 11 bases and J lost 2 bases. The CDR3 DNA is TGTGCCGGCGGGGGGACCCAGCCTTGTCAAGAGACCCAGTACTTC. The encoded protein is CAGGGTQPCQETQYF.